This TCR beta chain was profiled in a study of blood T cells in healthy people across ages. Overall study results and limits: Roughly linear declines in TCR beta diversity per million T cells occurred with age.

In the case of this clonotype: Its antigen is not known.

The CDR3 extends over 16 amino acids. Trimming shortened V by 0 bases and J by 0 bases, and 6 bases separated the two germline ends. Germline-derived CDR1 and CDR2 are KGHSH and LQKENI. Then a second PCR, running about 6 to 11 cycles, was carried out with a sample-barcoded 5' primer and a J-beta primer mix. TCRdb re-analysed the 5' RACE reads in MiXCR, keeping a single row per CDR3 protein. The sample yields around 1,600,000 distinct CDR3 sequences, roughly 43% seen once. Sample: blood. This TCR was recovered from a woman between 18 and 29 years old in good health. The chain links TRBV18 to TRBJ2-6; D unclear. The CDR3 DNA follows: TGTGCCAGCTCACCACCTACGGGCTCTGGGGCCAACGTCCTGACTTTC. It translates to CASSPPTGSGANVLTF.